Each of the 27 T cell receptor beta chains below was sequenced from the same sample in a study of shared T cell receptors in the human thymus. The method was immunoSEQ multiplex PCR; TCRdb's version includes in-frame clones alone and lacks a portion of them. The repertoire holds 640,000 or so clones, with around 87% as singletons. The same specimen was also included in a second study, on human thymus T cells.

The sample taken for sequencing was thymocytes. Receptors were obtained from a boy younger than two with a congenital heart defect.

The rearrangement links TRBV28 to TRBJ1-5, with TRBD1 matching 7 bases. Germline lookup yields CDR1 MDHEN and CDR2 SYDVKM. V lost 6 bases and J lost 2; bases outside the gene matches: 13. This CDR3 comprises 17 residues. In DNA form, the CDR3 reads TGTGCCAGCAGCCTCCCCACGACAGGGAAAGGCAATCAGCCCCAGCATTTT. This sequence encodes CASSLPTTGKGNQPQHF. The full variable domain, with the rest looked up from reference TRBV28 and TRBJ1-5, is DVKVTQSSRYLVKRTGEKVFLECVQDMDHENMFWYRQDPGLGLRLIYFSYDVKMKEKGDIPEGYSVSREKKERFSLILESASTNQTSMYLCASSLPTTGKGNQPQHFGDGTRLSIL.

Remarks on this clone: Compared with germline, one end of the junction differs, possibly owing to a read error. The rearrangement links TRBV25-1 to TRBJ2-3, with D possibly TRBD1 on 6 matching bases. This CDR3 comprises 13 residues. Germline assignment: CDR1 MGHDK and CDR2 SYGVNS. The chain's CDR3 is CASSEKGVDRGVF. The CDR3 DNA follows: TGTGCCAGCAGTGAAAAGGGGGTGGACCGGGGCGTTTTT.

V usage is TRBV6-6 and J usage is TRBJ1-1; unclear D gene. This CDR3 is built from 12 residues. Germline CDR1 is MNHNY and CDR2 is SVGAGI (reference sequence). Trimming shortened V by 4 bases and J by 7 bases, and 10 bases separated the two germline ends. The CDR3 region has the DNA TGTGCCAGCAGTTGGAGACGGGATGAAGCTTTCTTT. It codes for CASSWRRDEAFF.

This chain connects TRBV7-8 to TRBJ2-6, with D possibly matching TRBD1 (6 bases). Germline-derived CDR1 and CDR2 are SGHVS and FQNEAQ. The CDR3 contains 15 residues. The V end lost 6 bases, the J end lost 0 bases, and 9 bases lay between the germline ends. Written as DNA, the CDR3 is TGTGCCAGCAGGGGACATCTCTCTGGGGCCAACGTCCTGACTTTC. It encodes CASRGHLSGANVLTF. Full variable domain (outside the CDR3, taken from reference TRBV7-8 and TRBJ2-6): GAGVSQSPRYKVAKRGQDVALRCDPISGHVSLFWYQQALGQGPEFLTYFQNEAQLDKSGLPSDRFFAERPEGSVSTLKIQRTQQEDSAVYLCASRGHLSGANVLTFGAGSRLTVL.

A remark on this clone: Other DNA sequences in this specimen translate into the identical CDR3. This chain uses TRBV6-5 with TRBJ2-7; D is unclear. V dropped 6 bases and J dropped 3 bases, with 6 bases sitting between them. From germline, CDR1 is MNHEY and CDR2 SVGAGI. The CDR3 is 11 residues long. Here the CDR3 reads CASRSFYEQYF. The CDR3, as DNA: TGTGCCAGCAGATCATTCTACGAGCAGTACTTC.

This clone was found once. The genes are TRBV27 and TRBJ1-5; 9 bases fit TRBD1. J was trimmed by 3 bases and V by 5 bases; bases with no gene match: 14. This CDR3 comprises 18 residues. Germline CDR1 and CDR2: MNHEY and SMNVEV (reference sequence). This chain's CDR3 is CASSAQNHRGRTNQPQHF. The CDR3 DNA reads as TGTGCCAGCAGTGCGCAAAACCACAGGGGGCGTACCAATCAGCCCCAGCATTTT.

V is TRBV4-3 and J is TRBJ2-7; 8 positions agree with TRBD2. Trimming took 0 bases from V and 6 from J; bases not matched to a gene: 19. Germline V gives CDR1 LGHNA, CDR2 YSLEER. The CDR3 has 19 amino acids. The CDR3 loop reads CASSQEAGGGGAGEGEQYF. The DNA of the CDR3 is TGCGCCAGCAGCCAAGAAGCCGGGGGCGGTGGAGCGGGAGAGGGCGAGCAGTACTTC.

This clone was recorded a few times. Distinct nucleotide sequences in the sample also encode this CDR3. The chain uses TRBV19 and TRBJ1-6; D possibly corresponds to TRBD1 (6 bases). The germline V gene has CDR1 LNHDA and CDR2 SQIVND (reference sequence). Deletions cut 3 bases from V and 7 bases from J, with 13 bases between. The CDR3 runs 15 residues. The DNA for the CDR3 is TGTGCCAGTAGTATTCGGACAGCTACAAATTCACCCCTCCACTTT. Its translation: CASSIRTATNSPLHF.

The CDR3 reads CAGEGTRTPDTQYF. CDR3 DNA sequence: TGTGCCGGGGAGGGGACTAGGACTCCAGATACGCAGTATTTT. The chain combines TRBV30 with TRBJ2-3; 8 bases are shared with TRBD2. The V segment lost 8 bases and the J segment 4 bases; nucleotides outside the gene matches: 11. The length of the CDR3 is 14 residues. The V gene's germline CDR1 is GTSNPN and CDR2 SVGIG (reference sequence).

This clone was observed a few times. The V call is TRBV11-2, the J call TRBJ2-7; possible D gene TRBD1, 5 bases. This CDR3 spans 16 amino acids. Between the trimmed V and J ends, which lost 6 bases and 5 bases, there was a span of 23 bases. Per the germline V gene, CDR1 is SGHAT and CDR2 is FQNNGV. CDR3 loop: CASSPNQGSGLDEQYF. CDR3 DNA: TGTGCCAGCAGTCCCAATCAGGGTTCGGGCTTGGACGAGCAGTACTTC.

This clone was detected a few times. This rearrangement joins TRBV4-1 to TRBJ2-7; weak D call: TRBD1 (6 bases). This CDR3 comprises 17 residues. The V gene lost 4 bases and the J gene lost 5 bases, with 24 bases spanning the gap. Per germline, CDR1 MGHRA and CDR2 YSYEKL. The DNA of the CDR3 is TGCGCCAGCAGCCCGCCCCAAGAAAAACAGGGCGGCCACGAGCAGTACTTC. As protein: CASSPPQEKQGGHEQYF.

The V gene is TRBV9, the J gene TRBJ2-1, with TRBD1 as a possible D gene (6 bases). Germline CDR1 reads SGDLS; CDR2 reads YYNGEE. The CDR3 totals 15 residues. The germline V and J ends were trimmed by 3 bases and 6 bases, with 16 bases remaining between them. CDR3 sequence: CASSGRDTLTNEQFF. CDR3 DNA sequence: TGTGCCAGCAGCGGCCGGGACACCCTTACCAATGAGCAGTTCTTC.

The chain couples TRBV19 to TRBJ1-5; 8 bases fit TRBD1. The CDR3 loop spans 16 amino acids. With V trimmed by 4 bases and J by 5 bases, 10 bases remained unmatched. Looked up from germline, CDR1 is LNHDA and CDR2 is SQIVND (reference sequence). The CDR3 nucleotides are TGTGCCAGTAGTACCGATGCAGGACAGGGTCATCAGCCCCAGCATTTT. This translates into CASSTDAGQGHQPQHF.

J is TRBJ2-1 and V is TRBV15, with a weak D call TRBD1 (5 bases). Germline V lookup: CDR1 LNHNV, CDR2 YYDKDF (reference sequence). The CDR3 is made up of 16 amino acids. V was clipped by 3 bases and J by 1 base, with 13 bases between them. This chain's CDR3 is CATSSADSSSYNEQFF. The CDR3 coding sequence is TGTGCCACCAGCAGTGCTGACAGTTCTTCCTACAATGAGCAGTTCTTC.

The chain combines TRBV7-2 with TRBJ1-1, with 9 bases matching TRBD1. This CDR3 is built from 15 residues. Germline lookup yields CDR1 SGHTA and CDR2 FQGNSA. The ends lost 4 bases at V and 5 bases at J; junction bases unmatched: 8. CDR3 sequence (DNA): TGTGCCAGCAGCTACCTCCGGGACAGGGATACTGAAGCTTTCTTT. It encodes CASSYLRDRDTEAFF.

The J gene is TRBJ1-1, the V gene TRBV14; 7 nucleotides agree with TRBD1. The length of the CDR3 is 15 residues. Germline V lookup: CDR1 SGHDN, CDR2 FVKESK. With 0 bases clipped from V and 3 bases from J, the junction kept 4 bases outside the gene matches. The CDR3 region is CASSQERGLHTEAFF. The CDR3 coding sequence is TGTGCCAGCAGCCAAGAAAGGGGGCTGCACACTGAAGCTTTCTTT.

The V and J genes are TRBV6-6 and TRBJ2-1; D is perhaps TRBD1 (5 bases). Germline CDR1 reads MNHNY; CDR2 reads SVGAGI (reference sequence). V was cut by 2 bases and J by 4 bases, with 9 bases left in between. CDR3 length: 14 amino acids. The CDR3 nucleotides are TGTGCCAGCAGTTACAGGGGCCTGTACAATGAGCAGTTCTTC. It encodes CASSYRGLYNEQFF.

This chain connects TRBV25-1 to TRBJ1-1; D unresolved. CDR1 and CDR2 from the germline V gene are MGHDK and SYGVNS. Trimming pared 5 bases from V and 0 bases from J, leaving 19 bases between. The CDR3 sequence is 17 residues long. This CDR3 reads CASSPGAAREMNTEAFF. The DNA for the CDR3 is TGTGCCAGCAGTCCCGGAGCCGCCCGGGAAATGAACACTGAAGCTTTCTTT. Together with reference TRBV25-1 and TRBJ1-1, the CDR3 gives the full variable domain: EADIYQTPRYLVIGTGKKITLECSQTMGHDKMYWYQQDPGMELHLIHYSYGVNSTEKGDLSSESTVSRIRTEHFPLTLESARPSHTSQYLCASSPGAAREMNTEAFFGQGTRLTVV.

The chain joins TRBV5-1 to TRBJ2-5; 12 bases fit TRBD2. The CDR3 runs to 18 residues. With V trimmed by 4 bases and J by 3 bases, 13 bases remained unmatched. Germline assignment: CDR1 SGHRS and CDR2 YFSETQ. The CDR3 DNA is TGCGCCAGCAGCCCCGGACTAGCGGGAAGTTTCTCAAAAGAGACCCAGTACTTC. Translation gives CASSPGLAGSFSKETQYF.

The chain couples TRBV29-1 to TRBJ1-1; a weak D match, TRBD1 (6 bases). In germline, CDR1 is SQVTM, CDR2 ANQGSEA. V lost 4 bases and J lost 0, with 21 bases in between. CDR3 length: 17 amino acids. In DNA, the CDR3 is TGCAGCGTTGCAGTGGGAAAAAGGACAGAGATGAACACTGAAGCTTTCTTT. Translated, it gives CSVAVGKRTEMNTEAFF.

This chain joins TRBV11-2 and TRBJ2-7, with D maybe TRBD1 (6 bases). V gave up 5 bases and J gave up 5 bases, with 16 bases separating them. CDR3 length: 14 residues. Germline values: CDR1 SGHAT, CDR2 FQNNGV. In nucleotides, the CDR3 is TGTGCCAGCAGCCGGACAGTACATTCCCACGAGCAGTACTTC. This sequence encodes CASSRTVHSHEQYF.

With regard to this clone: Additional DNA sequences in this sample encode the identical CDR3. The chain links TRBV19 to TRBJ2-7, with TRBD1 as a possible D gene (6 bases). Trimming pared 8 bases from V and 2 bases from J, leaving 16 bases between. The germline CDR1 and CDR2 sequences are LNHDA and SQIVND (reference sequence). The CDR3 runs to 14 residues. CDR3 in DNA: TGTGCCAGTTCGGGGCAGGGGTCGACCTACGAGCAGTACTTC. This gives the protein CASSGQGSTYEQYF. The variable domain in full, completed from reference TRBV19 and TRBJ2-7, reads DGGITQSPKYLFRKEGQNVTLSCEQNLNHDAMYWYRQDPGQGLRLIYYSQIVNDFQKGDIAEGYSVSREKKESFPLTVTSAQKNPTAFYLCASSGQGSTYEQYFGPGTRLTVT.

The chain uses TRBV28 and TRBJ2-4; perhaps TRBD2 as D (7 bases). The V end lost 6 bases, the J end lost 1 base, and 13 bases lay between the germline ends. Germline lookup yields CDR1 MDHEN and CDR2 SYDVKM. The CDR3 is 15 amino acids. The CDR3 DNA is TGTGCCAGCAGCCCAGGGGAGGGGGCCAAAAACATTCAGTACTTC. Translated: CASSPGEGAKNIQYF.

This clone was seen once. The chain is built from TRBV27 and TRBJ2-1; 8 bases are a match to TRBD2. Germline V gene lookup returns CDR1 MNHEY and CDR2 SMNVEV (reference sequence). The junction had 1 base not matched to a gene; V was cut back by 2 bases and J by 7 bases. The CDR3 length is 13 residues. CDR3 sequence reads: CASSLPGGNEQFF. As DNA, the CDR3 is TGTGCCAGCAGTTTACCGGGGGGGAATGAGCAGTTCTTC.

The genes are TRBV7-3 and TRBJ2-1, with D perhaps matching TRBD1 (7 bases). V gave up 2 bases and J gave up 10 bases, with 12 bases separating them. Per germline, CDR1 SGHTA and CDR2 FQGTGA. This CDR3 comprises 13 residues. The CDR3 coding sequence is TGTGCCAGCAGCTTACAGGGGGGCAAAGAGCAGTTCTTC. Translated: CASSLQGGKEQFF.

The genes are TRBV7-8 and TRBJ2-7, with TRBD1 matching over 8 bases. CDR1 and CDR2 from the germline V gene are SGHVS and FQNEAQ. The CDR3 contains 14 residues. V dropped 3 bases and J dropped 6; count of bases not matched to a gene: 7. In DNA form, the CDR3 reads TGTGCCAGCAGCTTGCCAGGGGGCTCATGCGAGCAGTACTTC. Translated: CASSLPGGSCEQYF. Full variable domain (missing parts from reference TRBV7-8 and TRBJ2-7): GAGVSQSPRYKVAKRGQDVALRCDPISGHVSLFWYQQALGQGPEFLTYFQNEAQLDKSGLPSDRFFAERPEGSVSTLKIQRTQQEDSAVYLCASSLPGGSCEQYFGPGTRLTVT.

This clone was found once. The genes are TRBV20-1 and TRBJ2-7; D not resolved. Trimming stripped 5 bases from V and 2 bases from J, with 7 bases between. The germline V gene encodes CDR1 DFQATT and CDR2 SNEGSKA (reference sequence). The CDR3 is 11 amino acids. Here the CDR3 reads CSAAQAYEQYF. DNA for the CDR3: TGCAGTGCTGCTCAGGCCTACGAGCAGTACTTC.